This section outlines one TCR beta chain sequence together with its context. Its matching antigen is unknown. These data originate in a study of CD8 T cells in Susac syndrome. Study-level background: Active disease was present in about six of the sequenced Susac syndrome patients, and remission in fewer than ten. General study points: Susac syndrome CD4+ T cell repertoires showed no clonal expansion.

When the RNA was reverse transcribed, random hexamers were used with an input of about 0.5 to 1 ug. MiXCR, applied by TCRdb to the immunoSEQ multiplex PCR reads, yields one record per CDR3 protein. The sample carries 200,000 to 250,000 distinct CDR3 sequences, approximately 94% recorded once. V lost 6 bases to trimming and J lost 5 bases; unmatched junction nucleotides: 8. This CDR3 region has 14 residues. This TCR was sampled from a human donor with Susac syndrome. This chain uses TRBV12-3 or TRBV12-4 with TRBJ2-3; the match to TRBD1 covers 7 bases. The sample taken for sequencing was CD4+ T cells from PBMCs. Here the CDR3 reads CASSRDRVLDTQYF. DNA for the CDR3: TGTGCCAGCAGCCGTGACAGGGTATTAGATACGCAGTATTTT.